This entry describes one TCR beta chain. Its cognate antigen has yet to be identified. It has no much larger one-base neighbor in the sample; base qualities were not kept. Genomic DNA served as template for TCR beta VDJ combination and CDR3 sequence profiling. An Illumina HiSeq 2000 was used for TCR repertoire sequencing. The original pipeline was this. Repertoires were assessed using TRBV/TRBJ rearrangement plots, CDR3 size and DJ length profiles, and Simpson's diversity index. The immunodominant clone was defined as the most abundant DNA sequence in deep sequencing data. CDR3 amino acid sequences were screened for sharing across subjects and were compared with published repertoires and the VDJdb database. TCRdb trimmed the raw reads at Q25, called clones with MiXCR and kept productive beta chains. Identical CDR3 proteins give one entry, which carries the most common genes and DNA. The V and J calls follow TCRdb's processing rather than the paper's. The sample contains about half a million distinct CDR3 sequences, around 30% of them found a single time. Together, the top ten hold less than 0.85% of the sample.

The data derive from a study of CD8+CD57+ T cells in acquired aplastic anemia (dated by TCRdb to 2016 to 2019). Describing the broader study: On average, sorted CD4+ and CD8+ cells yielded 3.2 ug of extracted DNA, with a range of about 0.17 to 27.4 ug. A CD8+CD57+ expansion meant a frequency higher than the mean frequency seen in healthy subjects. The research as a whole found: Between patients and healthy controls, no significant difference in CD8+ Simpson's diversity was found (P=0.060). Although around 30 CD8+ CDR3 sequences were shared by patients and controls, these sequences appeared highly expressed in patients and within the immunodominant clones of patients.

CDR3 length: 14 amino acids, cysteine to phenylalanine. This entry keeps only the CDR3 DNA: 42 bases, framed from base 1. For CDR1 and CDR2, the germline V gene (reference sequence) lists DFQATT and SNEGSKA. V gives up 0 bases and J gives up 3 bases, and the segment between their germline ends measures 9 bases. The patients picked for sequencing were ones in whom flow cytometry had shown an expansion of CD8+CD57+ cells. All patients had severe acquired aplastic anemia diagnosed by International Study of Aplastic Anemia and Agranulocytosis and Camitta criteria. Patients had received no therapy at the time of blood sampling. In this study, sorted CD4+ and CD8+ T cells from the blood of healthy subjects and of severe aplastic anemia patients had their TCR repertoires deep-sequenced. In the USA, patient enrollment took place under clinicaltrials.gov protocols 00001620, 01623167, 00001397, 00071045, 00081523 and 00961064. Ficoll-Paque density gradient centrifugation was used to isolate peripheral blood mononuclear cells. CD4+ and CD8+ T cells were sorted by FACS or magnetic beads before DNA extraction.

The sequence derives from a human donor with aplastic anemia. Input material: sorted CD4+, CD8+, or CD8+CD57+ T cells (not recorded which) from PBMCs. The chain uses TRBV20-1 and TRBJ2-1, with a tentative D gene TRBD1 over 6 matching bases. The CDR3 loop reads CSARDGGSYNEQFF. The DNA reads as follows: TGCAGTGCTAGAGATGGGGGCAGCTACAATGAGCAGTTCTTC.